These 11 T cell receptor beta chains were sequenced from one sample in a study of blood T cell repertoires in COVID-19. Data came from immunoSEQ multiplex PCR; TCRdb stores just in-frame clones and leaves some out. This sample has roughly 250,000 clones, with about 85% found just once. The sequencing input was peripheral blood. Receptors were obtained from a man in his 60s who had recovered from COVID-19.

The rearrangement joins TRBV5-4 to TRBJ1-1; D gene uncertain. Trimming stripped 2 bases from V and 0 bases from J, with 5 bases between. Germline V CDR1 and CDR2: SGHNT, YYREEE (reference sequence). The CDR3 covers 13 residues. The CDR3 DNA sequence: TGTGCCAGCAGCTTATCTTTGAACACTGAAGCTTTCTTT. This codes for CASSLSLNTEAFF.

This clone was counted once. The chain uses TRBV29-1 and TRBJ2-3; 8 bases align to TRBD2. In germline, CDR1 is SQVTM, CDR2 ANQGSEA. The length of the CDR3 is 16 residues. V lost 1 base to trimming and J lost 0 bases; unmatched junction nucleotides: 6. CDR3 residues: CSVEGVAGRSTDTQYF. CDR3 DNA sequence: TGCAGCGTTGAAGGGGTAGCGGGGAGAAGCACAGATACGCAGTATTTT.

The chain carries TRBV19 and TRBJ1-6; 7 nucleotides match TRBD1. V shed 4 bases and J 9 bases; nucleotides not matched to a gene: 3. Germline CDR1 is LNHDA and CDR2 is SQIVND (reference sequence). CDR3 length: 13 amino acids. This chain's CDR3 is CASSTTGVSPLHF. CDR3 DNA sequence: TGTGCCAGTAGTACTACAGGGGTTTCACCCCTCCACTTT.

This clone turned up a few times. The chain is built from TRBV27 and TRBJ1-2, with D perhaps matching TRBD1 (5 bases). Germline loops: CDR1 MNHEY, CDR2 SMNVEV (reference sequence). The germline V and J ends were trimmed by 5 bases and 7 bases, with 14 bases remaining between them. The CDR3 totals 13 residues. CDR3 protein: CASSRGGTGGYTF. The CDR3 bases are TGTGCCAGCAGTCGGGGGGGAACAGGTGGCTACACCTTC.

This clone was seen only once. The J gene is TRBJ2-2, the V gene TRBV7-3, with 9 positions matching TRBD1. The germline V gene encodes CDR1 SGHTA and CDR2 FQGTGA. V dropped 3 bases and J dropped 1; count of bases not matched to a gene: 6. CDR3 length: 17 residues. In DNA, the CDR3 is TGTGCCAGCAGCTTTGTAGTGGGACAGGGGAACACCGGGGAGCTGTTTTTT. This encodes CASSFVVGQGNTGELFF.

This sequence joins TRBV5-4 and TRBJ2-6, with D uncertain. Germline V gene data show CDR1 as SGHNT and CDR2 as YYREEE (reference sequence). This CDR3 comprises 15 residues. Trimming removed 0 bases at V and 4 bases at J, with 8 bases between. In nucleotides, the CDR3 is TGTGCCAGCAGCTTGGGACATGCGGGGGCCAACGTCCTGACTTTC. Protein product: CASSLGHAGANVLTF. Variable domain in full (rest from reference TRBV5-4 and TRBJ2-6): ETGVTQSPTHLIKTRGQQVTLRCSSQSGHNTVSWYQQALGQGPQFIFQYYREEENGRGNFPPRFSGLQFPNYSSELNVNALELDDSALYLCASSLGHAGANVLTFGAGSRLTVL.

CDR3 nucleotides: TGTGCCAGCAGTGAAGTGGCAGGGGGCGCTCCCAGTGAAAAACTGTTTTTT. Protein sequence: CASSEVAGGAPSEKLFF. The chain joins TRBV6-1 to TRBJ1-4, with 8 bases fitting TRBD1. There are 17 residues in the CDR3. The germline CDR1 and CDR2 sequences are MNHNS and SASEGT. With 1 base clipped from V and 7 bases from J, the junction kept 11 bases outside the gene matches.

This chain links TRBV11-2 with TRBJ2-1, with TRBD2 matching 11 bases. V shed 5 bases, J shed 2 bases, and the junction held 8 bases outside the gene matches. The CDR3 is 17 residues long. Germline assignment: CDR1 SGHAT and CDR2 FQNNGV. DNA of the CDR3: TGTGCCAGCAGCCGGACGGTAGCGGGGGGGCCCTACAATGAGCAGTTCTTC. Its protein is CASSRTVAGGPYNEQFF.

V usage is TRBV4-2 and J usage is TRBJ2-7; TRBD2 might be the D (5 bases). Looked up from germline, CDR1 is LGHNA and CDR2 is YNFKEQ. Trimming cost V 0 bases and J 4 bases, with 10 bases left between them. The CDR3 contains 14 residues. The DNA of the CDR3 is TGTGCCAGCAGCCAAGAAGTTTGGAGGTACGAGCAGTACTTC. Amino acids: CASSQEVWRYEQYF.

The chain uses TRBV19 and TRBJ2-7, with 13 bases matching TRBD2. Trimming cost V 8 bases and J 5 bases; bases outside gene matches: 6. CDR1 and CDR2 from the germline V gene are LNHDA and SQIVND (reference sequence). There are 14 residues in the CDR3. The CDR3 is CASGPGLAGDEQYF. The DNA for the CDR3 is TGTGCCAGTGGGCCCGGACTAGCGGGGGACGAGCAGTACTTC. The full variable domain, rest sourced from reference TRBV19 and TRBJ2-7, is DGGITQSPKYLFRKEGQNVTLSCEQNLNHDAMYWYRQDPGQGLRLIYYSQIVNDFQKGDIAEGYSVSREKKESFPLTVTSAQKNPTAFYLCASGPGLAGDEQYFGPGTRLTVT.

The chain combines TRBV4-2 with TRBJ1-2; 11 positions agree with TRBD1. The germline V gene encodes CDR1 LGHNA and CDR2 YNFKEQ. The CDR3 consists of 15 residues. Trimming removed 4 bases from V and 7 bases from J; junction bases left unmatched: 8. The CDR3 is CASSRRTGGVSGYTF. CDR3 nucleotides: TGTGCCAGCAGCCGGCGGACAGGGGGCGTCAGTGGCTACACCTTC.